This is a list of T cell receptor beta chains from one sample in a study of cytomegalovirus exposure and HLA in healthy donors. Method: immunoSEQ multiplex PCR; TCRdb's copy keeps in-frame clones and lacks some. Found here are approximately 230,000 clones, roughly 87% of them singletons; the top ten hold around 12%. Sample: PBMCs. These receptors came from a man aged 18 to 30 in good health and CMV-seropositive. CDR3s include the opening cysteine and the closing phenylalanine or tryptophan. Each record gives: J gene, V gene, CDR3 length, clone size, CDR3 protein. Clone size is given for some rows only: seen once, a few or many times, or a class if the clone is expanded.

J: TRBJ2-7; V: TRBV27; length: 15; size: .; CDR3: CASGEQGADPYEQYF
J: TRBJ1-2; V: TRBV9; length: 14; size: few; CDR3: CASSVEVGNSRYTF
J: TRBJ2-1; V: TRBV5-6; length: 12; size: once; CDR3: CASSLTSVEQFF
J: TRBJ2-5; V: TRBV7-9; length: 13; size: once; CDR3: CASSPRSGETQYF
J: TRBJ2-1; V: TRBV5-6; length: 16; size: .; CDR3: CASSLDAGGVYNEQFF
J: TRBJ2-1; V: TRBV7-6; length: 18; size: .; CDR3: CASSLVNAGSSGSHEQFF
J: TRBJ2-7; V: TRBV5-1; length: 15; size: .; CDR3: CASSPPRDRGGEQYF
J: TRBJ2-1; V: TRBV28; length: 11; size: few; CDR3: CASGPGGLRFF
J: TRBJ2-2; V: TRBV4-1; length: 16; size: once; CDR3: CASSHPQGGGTGELFF
J: TRBJ2-5; V: TRBV5-1; length: 14; size: .; CDR3: CASSATGGRETQYF
J: TRBJ2-1; V: TRBV10-1; length: 15; size: .; CDR3: CASSDLAGSYNEQFF
J: TRBJ1-1; V: TRBV28; length: 14; size: few; CDR3: CASSFWVMNTEAFF
J: TRBJ2-7; V: TRBV30; length: 12; size: .; CDR3: CAWTRASYEQYF
J: TRBJ2-5; V: TRBV9; length: 16; size: .; CDR3: CASSGGLAGAGETQYF
J: TRBJ1-2; V: TRBV25-1; length: 14; size: .; CDR3: CASRATGQNYGYTF
J: TRBJ2-3; V: TRBV6-1; length: 16; size: .; CDR3: CASSEQMTGVSDTQYF
J: TRBJ1-3; V: TRBV9; length: 13; size: .; CDR3: CASRPAVVDTIYF
J: TRBJ1-5; V: TRBV19; length: 14; size: .; CDR3: CASSPDRGNQPQHF
J: TRBJ2-1; V: TRBV10-3; length: 16; size: .; CDR3: CAISNPDLSQGDEQFF
J: TRBJ2-2; V: TRBV5-1; length: 15; size: .; CDR3: CASSLGTPNTGELFF
J: TRBJ2-1; V: TRBV27; length: 15; size: .; CDR3: CASSLRDIAVHEQFF